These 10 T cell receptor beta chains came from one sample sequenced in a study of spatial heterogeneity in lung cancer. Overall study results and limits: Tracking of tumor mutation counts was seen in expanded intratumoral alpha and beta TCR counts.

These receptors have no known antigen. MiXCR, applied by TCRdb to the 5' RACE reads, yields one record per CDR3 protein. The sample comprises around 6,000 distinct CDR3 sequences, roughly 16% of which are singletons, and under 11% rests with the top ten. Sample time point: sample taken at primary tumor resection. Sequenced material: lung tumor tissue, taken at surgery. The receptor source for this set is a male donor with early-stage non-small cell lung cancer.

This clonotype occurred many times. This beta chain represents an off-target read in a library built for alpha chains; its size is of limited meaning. The CDR3 DNA reads as TGTGCCAGCACCGCCGGGGACAGGGACCACGAGCAGTACTTC. It is translated as CASTAGDRDHEQYF. The chain is built from TRBV3-1 and TRBJ2-7, with TRBD1 matching 9 bases. Looked up from germline, CDR1 is LGHDT and CDR2 is YNNKEL (reference sequence). The J segment lost 5 bases and the V segment lost 7 bases, leaving 9 bases of the junction unmatched. This CDR3 has 14 residues.

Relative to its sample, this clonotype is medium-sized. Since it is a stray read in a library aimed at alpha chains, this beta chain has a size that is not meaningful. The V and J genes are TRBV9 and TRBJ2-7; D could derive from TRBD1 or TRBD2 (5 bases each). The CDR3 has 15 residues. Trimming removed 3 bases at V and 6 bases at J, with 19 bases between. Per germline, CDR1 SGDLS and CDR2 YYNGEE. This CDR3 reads CASSATGTPATEQYF. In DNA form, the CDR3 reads TGTGCCAGCAGCGCCACCGGGACGCCCGCCACCGAGCAGTACTTC.

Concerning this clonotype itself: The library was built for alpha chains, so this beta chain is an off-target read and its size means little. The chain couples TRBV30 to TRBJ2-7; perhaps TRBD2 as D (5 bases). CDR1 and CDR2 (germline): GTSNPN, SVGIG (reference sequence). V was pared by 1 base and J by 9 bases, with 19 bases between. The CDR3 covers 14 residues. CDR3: CAWSAYLGGSGQYF. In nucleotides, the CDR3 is TGTGCCTGGAGTGCATATCTAGGAGGATCGGGGCAGTACTTC.

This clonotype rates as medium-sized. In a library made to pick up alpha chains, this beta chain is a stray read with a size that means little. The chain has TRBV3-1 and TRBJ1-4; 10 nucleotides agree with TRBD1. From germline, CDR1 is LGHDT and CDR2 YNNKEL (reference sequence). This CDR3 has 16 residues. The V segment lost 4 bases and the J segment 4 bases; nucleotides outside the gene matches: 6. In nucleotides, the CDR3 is TGTGCCAGCAGCCCGGGACAGGGGATGATTAATGAAAAACTGTTTTTT. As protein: CASSPGQGMINEKLFF.

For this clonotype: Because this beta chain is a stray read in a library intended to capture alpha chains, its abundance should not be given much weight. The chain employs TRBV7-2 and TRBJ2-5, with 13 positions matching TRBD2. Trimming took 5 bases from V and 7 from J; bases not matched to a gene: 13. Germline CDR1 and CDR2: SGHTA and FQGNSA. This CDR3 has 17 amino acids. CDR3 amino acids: CASSSQLAGGPKRTQYF. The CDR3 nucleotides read TGTGCCAGCAGCAGCCAACTAGCGGGGGGGCCCAAGAGGACCCAGTACTTC.

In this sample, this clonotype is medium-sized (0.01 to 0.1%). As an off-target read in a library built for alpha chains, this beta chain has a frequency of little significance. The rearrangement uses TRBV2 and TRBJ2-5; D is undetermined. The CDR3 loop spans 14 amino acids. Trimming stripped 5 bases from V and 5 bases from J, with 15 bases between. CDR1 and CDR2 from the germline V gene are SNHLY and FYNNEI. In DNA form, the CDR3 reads TGTGCCAGCAGTAACCGGGTCCCCGGCGAGACCCAGTACTTC. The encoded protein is CASSNRVPGETQYF.

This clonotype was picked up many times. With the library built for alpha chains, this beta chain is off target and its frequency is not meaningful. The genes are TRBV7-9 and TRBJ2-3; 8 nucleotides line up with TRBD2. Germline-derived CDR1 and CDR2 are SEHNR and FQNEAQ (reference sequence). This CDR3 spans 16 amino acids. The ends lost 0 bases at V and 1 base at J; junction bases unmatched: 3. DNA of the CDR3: TGTGCCAGCAGCTTAGCGGCGGGGGGCCGCACAGATACGCAGTATTTT. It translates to CASSLAAGGRTDTQYF. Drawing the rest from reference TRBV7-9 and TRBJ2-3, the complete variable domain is DTGVSQNPRHKITKRGQNVTFRCDPISEHNRLYWYRQTLGQGPEFLTYFQNEAQLEKSRLLSDRFSAERPKGSFSTLEIQRTEQGDSAMYLCASSLAAGGRTDTQYFGPGTRLTVL.

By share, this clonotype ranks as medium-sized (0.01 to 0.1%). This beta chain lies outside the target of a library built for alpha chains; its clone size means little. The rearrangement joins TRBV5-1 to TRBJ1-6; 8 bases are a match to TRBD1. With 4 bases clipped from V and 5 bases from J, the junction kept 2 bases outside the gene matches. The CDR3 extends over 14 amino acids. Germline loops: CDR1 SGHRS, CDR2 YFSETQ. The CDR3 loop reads CASSGGQDNSPLHF. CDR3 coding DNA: TGCGCCAGCAGCGGGGGACAGGATAATTCACCCCTCCACTTT.

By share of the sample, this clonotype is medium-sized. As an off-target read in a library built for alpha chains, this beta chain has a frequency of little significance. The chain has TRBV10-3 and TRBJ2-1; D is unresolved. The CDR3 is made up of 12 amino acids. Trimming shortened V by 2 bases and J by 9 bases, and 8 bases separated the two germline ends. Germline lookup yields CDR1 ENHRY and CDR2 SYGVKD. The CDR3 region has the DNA TGTGCCATCAGTGAGGGCAGACGTGAGCAGTTCTTC. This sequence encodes CAISEGRREQFF.

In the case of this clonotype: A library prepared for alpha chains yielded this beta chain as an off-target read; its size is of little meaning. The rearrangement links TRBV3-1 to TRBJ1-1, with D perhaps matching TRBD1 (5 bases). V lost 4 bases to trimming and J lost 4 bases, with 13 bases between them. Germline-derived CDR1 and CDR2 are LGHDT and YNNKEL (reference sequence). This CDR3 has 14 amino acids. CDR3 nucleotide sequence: TGTGCCAGCAGCCGTAAGAGCGGGGGCACTGAAGCTTTCTTT. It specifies CASSRKSGGTEAFF.